The 25 T cell receptor beta chains in this list originate from one sample, sequenced in a study of shared clonotypes between healthy human individuals. Some clones are missing from TCRdb's copy, which holds only in-frame ones; the method was immunoSEQ multiplex PCR. The data show 85,000 to 100,000 clones, 68% seen once. The sample taken for sequencing was memory CD8+ T cells sorted from blood. The subset denotes: CD45RO+ cells pooled with CCR7-negative TemRA cells. Receptors were obtained from a man aged 25-45 years in good health.

The chain combines TRBV9 with TRBJ2-1, with 12 bases fitting TRBD2. CDR1 is SGDLS, CDR2 YYNGEE, per germline. CDR3 length: 15 amino acids. With 4 bases clipped from V and 5 bases from J, the junction kept 4 bases outside the gene matches. The CDR3 spells CASSPRLAGDNEQFF. In DNA form, the CDR3 reads TGTGCCAGCAGCCCTCGACTAGCGGGAGACAATGAGCAGTTCTTC. The whole variable domain, filled in from reference TRBV9 and TRBJ2-1, reads DSGVTQTPKHLITATGQRVTLRCSPRSGDLSVYWYQQSLDQGLQFLIQYYNGEERAKGNILERFSAQQFPDLHSELNLSSLELGDSALYFCASSPRLAGDNEQFFGPGTRLTVL.

This clone has just a few counts. The gene calls are TRBV6-1 and TRBJ2-1; the D is unclear. Per germline, CDR1 MNHNS and CDR2 SASEGT. The CDR3 loop spans 15 amino acids. The V gene lost 7 bases and the J gene lost 9 bases, with 22 bases spanning the gap. CDR3 nucleotides: TGTGCCAGCACCCACCTCGAGGACGGACCGATTGAGCAGTTCTTC. Protein sequence: CASTHLEDGPIEQFF.

The chain recombines TRBV4-1 with TRBJ2-7; 9 bases match TRBD2. The ends lost 1 base at V and 0 bases at J; junction bases unmatched: 7. The CDR3 consists of 17 residues. Germline assignment: CDR1 MGHRA and CDR2 YSYEKL. The CDR3 region has the DNA TGCGCCAGCAGCCAAGGGGCGGGGGGGATTAGCTCCTACGAGCAGTACTTC. It specifies CASSQGAGGISSYEQYF.

V and J are TRBV28 and TRBJ2-7; D is uncertain. V dropped 6 bases and J dropped 1 base, with 13 bases sitting between them. The CDR3 consists of 14 residues. The germline V gene encodes CDR1 MDHEN and CDR2 SYDVKM. CDR3 in amino acids: CASSPRHLSYEQYF. In DNA form, the CDR3 reads TGTGCCAGCAGCCCCCGCCACCTATCCTACGAGCAGTACTTC.

The V and J genes are TRBV5-1 and TRBJ2-7; 9 positions match TRBD2. This CDR3 is 14 amino acids long. Germline V gene lookup returns CDR1 SGHRS and CDR2 YFSETQ. J lost 3 bases, V lost 4 bases, and 5 bases had no gene match. CDR3 sequence: CASSGETSGYEQYF. DNA for the CDR3: TGCGCCAGCAGCGGAGAGACTAGCGGCTACGAGCAGTACTTC.

The rearrangement links TRBV4-3 to TRBJ2-7; 7 bases align to TRBD2. The V segment lost 0 bases and the J segment 6 bases; nucleotides outside the gene matches: 11. The CDR3 runs to 16 residues. The V gene's germline CDR1 is LGHNA and CDR2 YSLEER. The CDR3 bases are TGCGCCAGCAGCCAAGATGGGCGGGAGAATCCTCTCGAGCAGTACTTC. It translates to CASSQDGRENPLEQYF.

The chain employs TRBV13 and TRBJ2-2; D is perhaps TRBD1 (6 bases). CDR3 length equals 16 residues. V gave up 6 bases and J gave up 0 bases, with 14 bases separating them. Germline CDR1 is PRHDT and CDR2 is FYEKMQ (reference sequence). The CDR3 DNA follows: TGTGCCAGCAGACTTACAGGGCCTTCGAACACCGGGGAGCTGTTTTTT. Translated, it gives CASRLTGPSNTGELFF.

V is TRBV2 and J is TRBJ1-4; D remains unclear. CDR1 is SNHLY, CDR2 FYNNEI, per germline. V lost 0 bases and J lost 0, with 5 bases in between. The CDR3 extends over 15 amino acids. The CDR3 nucleotides read TGTGCCAGCAGTGAAGCGCTTACAACTAATGAAAAACTGTTTTTT. Residues: CASSEALTTNEKLFF.

The chain employs TRBV5-1 and TRBJ2-3; maybe TRBD1 (6 bases). This CDR3 has 16 residues. Trimming stripped 3 bases from V and 2 bases from J, with 16 bases between. The V gene's germline CDR1 is SGHRS and CDR2 YFSETQ. CDR3 in DNA: TGCGCCAGCAGCTCTAACAGGGATCCCCTCACAGATACGCAGTATTTT. This translates into CASSSNRDPLTDTQYF. Full variable domain (remainder filled in from reference TRBV5-1 and TRBJ2-3): KAGVTQTPRYLIKTRGQQVTLSCSPISGHRSVSWYQQTPGQGLQFLFEYFSETQRNKGNFPGRFSGRQFSNSRSEMNVSTLELGDSALYLCASSSNRDPLTDTQYFGPGTRLTVL.

The rearrangement links TRBV19 to TRBJ2-2; D gene unclear. V was shortened by 3 bases and J by 2 bases, with 7 bases between the two germline ends. CDR1 and CDR2 from the germline V gene are LNHDA and SQIVND (reference sequence). The CDR3 is 14 amino acids. CDR3 sequence reads: CASSIQDNTGELFF. The CDR3 DNA reads as TGTGCCAGTAGTATCCAGGATAACACCGGGGAGCTGTTTTTT.

V and J are TRBV6-4 and TRBJ2-1; no firm D call. V was clipped by 2 bases and J by 5 bases, with 10 bases between them. The CDR3 spans 14 residues. The germline gives CDR1 MRHNA, CDR2 SNTAGT. The CDR3 is CASSDGNRNNEQFF. CDR3 DNA: TGTGCCAGCAGTGACGGAAACAGAAACAATGAGCAGTTCTTC.

This sequence joins TRBV13 and TRBJ2-7; unclear D gene. CDR1 and CDR2 (germline): PRHDT, FYEKMQ (reference sequence). The CDR3 runs 13 residues. Trimming took off 1 base at V and 0 bases at J, with 4 bases between the two ends. The CDR3 DNA reads TGTGCCAGCAGCTTAGAGGGCTCCTACGAGCAGTACTTC. Amino acid sequence: CASSLEGSYEQYF. The variable domain in full, with the rest retrieved from reference TRBV13 and TRBJ2-7, is AAGVIQSPRHLIKEKRETATLKCYPIPRHDTVYWYQQGPGQDPQFLISFYEKMQSDKGSIPDRFSAQQFSDYHSELNMSSLELGDSALYFCASSLEGSYEQYFGPGTRLTVT.

This chain links TRBV5-1 with TRBJ2-1, with 10 positions matching TRBD1. The CDR3 extends over 15 amino acids. Germline-derived CDR1 and CDR2 are SGHRS and YFSETQ. Unmatched junction bases numbered 8, after V lost 5 bases and J lost 6 bases. This CDR3 is CASRSGQGVGNEQFF. The CDR3 DNA reads TGCGCCAGCAGGTCTGGACAGGGGGTTGGCAATGAGCAGTTCTTC.

The chain has TRBV28 and TRBJ1-2, with D possibly matching TRBD1 (5 bases). Germline V gene data show CDR1 as MDHEN and CDR2 as SYDVKM. This CDR3 is built from 15 residues. V shed 4 bases and J shed 3 bases, with 15 bases lying between them. CDR3 loop: CASSSSRGVYYGYTF. In DNA form, the CDR3 reads TGTGCCAGCAGTTCTTCACGAGGGGTCTACTATGGCTACACCTTC.

The chain has TRBV29-1 and TRBJ2-1; D may be TRBD1 or TRBD2 (6 bases each). The V gene lost 4 bases and the J gene lost 5 bases, with 15 bases spanning the gap. Germline V CDR1 and CDR2: SQVTM, ANQGSEA. This CDR3 is 14 amino acids long. The CDR3 loop is CSVGVGGANNEQFF. In DNA form, the CDR3 reads TGCAGCGTTGGTGTGGGGGGCGCGAACAATGAGCAGTTCTTC.

This clone has a count of ten or more. The chain employs TRBV7-8 and TRBJ2-3, with 7 bases lining up with TRBD2. Unmatched junction bases numbered 14, after V lost 5 bases and J lost 6 bases. Germline CDR1 and CDR2: SGHVS and FQNEAQ. This CDR3 spans 16 amino acids. CDR3 coding DNA: TGTGCCAGCAGCGCCGGGCTCGGGACTACTGAGGATACGCAGTATTTT. Its protein is CASSAGLGTTEDTQYF.

J is TRBJ2-5 and V is TRBV7-9; perhaps D is TRBD1 or TRBD2 (6 bases each). CDR1 is SEHNR and CDR2 is FQNEAQ in the germline V gene (reference sequence). This CDR3 comprises 16 residues. Between the trimmed V and J ends, which lost 5 bases and 4 bases, there was a span of 20 bases. Here the CDR3 DNA reads TGTGCCAGCAGCCCCGGGAGACAGGCGTTTGCAGAGACCCAGTACTTC. Residues: CASSPGRQAFAETQYF.

The V gene is TRBV29-1, the J gene TRBJ1-2; D is possibly TRBD1 (6 bases). Germline V gives CDR1 SQVTM, CDR2 ANQGSEA. V lost 0 bases and J lost 5, with 13 bases in between. CDR3 length: 14 amino acids. The CDR3 loop reads CSVEELRTVYGYTF. The CDR3 DNA reads TGCAGCGTTGAAGAGCTTAGGACAGTGTATGGCTACACCTTC. The full variable domain, completed using reference TRBV29-1 and TRBJ1-2, is SAVISQKPSRDICQRGTSLTIQCQVDSQVTMMFWYRQQPGQSLTLIATANQGSEATYESGFVIDKFPISRPNLTFSTLTVSNMSPEDSSIYLCSVEELRTVYGYTFGSGTRLTVV.

The V gene is TRBV29-1, the J gene TRBJ2-1; tentative D call: TRBD1 (5 bases). CDR3 length: 13 amino acids. V was pared by 4 bases and J by 4 bases, with 11 bases between. Per germline, CDR1 SQVTM and CDR2 ANQGSEA. In DNA, the CDR3 is TGCAGCGTTGGCAGGGTTCTATACAATGAGCAGTTCTTC. Translating gives CSVGRVLYNEQFF.

The V gene is TRBV25-1, the J gene TRBJ2-3; TRBD2 matches 12 bases. In germline, CDR1 is MGHDK, CDR2 SYGVNS. Unmatched junction bases numbered 4, after V lost 1 base and J lost 2 bases. The CDR3 length is 17 residues. CDR3 in DNA: TGTGCCAGCAGTGAATTTACTAGCGGGGGGTACACAGATACGCAGTATTTT. Translation: CASSEFTSGGYTDTQYF.

The chain uses TRBV16 and TRBJ2-1, with D possibly being TRBD1 or TRBD2 (5 bases each). The CDR3 length is 14 residues. Germline lookup yields CDR1 KGHSY and CDR2 FQNENV. The ends were cut back, 4 bases at V and 3 bases at J, with 10 bases in the middle. The CDR3 sequence is CASSLRDGYNEQFF. CDR3 sequence (DNA): TGTGCCAGCAGCCTAAGGGACGGCTACAATGAGCAGTTCTTC.

This clone has a handful of counts. The chain carries TRBV11-2 and TRBJ2-7, with D tentatively TRBD2 (6 bases). V was shortened by 3 bases and J by 3 bases, with 9 bases between the two germline ends. CDR3 size: 13 residues. Per germline, CDR1 SGHAT and CDR2 FQNNGV. CDR3 DNA: TGTGCCAGCAGCTTGGCGGGGAACTACGAGCAGTACTTC. Its protein product is CASSLAGNYEQYF. Full variable domain (rest looked up from reference TRBV11-2 and TRBJ2-7): EAGVAQSPRYKIIEKRQSVAFWCNPISGHATLYWYQQILGQGPKLLIQFQNNGVVDDSQLPKDRFSAERLKGVDSTLKIQPAKLEDSAVYLCASSLAGNYEQYFGPGTRLTVT.

This chain connects TRBV27 to TRBJ2-7; 8 nucleotides match TRBD1. V gave up 6 bases and J gave up 2 bases; unmatched junction bases: 6. The CDR3 runs to 14 residues. Germline V gene lookup returns CDR1 MNHEY and CDR2 SMNVEV (reference sequence). CDR3 nucleotides: TGTGCCAGCAGCTGGACAGGGCCTCCCTACGAGCAGTACTTC. The encoded protein is CASSWTGPPYEQYF.

The J gene is TRBJ2-6, the V gene TRBV28; D is perhaps TRBD2 (6 bases). Germline CDR1 MDHEN, CDR2 SYDVKM. The V and J ends lost 6 bases and 0 bases respectively, with 12 bases between them. This CDR3 comprises 16 residues. The CDR3 is CASSSGVVSGANVLTF. CDR3 in DNA: TGTGCCAGCAGCTCGGGAGTCGTCTCTGGGGCCAACGTCCTGACTTTC. The complete variable domain, with remaining parts taken from reference TRBV28 and TRBJ2-6, reads DVKVTQSSRYLVKRTGEKVFLECVQDMDHENMFWYRQDPGLGLRLIYFSYDVKMKEKGDIPEGYSVSREKKERFSLILESASTNQTSMYLCASSSGVVSGANVLTFGAGSRLTVL.

This clone was detected only once. The chain couples TRBV5-1 to TRBJ2-5; 9 nucleotides align to TRBD2. Per the germline V gene, CDR1 is SGHRS and CDR2 is YFSETQ. Trimming at V came to 7 bases and at J to 1 base, leaving 8 bases not matched to a gene. The CDR3 contains 15 residues. The CDR3: CASVRGAGGQETQYF. In nucleotides, the CDR3 is TGCGCCAGCGTCCGGGGAGCGGGAGGCCAAGAGACCCAGTACTTC.